The source of this TCR beta chain is a study of T cell clones after liver transplantation. About the study: Graft-donor-reactive sequences were compared with third-party-reactive TCRbeta sequences from pre-transplant mixed lymphocyte reactions.

The CDR3 is 16 amino acids. Trimming at V came to 5 bases and at J to 7 bases, leaving 13 bases not matched to a gene. Germline V gives CDR1 SGHTA, CDR2 FQGNSA. CD3+CD4+ and CD3+CD8+ cells were FACS-sorted from thawed unstimulated PBMCs. TCRdb's copy holds only in-frame clones and misses some; the assay was immunoSEQ multiplex PCR. There are over 50,000 clones in the sample; approximately 88% occur only once, and roughly 8% lies in the top ten. The sequence was obtained from a human donor who received a liver transplant. The chain joins TRBV7-2 to TRBJ2-1, with TRBD2 matching over 8 bases. The sample was CD4+ T cells from blood, taken before liver transplant. In DNA, the CDR3 is TGTGCCAGCAGCCCTGCTTCAGGCTTAGCGGGAAATGAGCAGTTCTTC. Amino acids: CASSPASGLAGNEQFF.